Listed here is a single T cell receptor (beta chain). This clonotype appeared a few times. The target of this receptor is not known. No quality values exist for individual bases; no much larger clone is one base distant. The data stem from a study of T cell repertoires in cytomegalovirus infection (dated by TCRdb to between 2018 and 2020). Describing the broader study: Peptide stimulations targeted recently identified HLA-C-restricted CMV epitopes, whose presentation resists viral immunomodulation, together with well-studied HLA-B-restricted epitopes. The HLA type of each donor mattered for the analysis, because public TCR beta signatures pointed to carriage of CMV infection along with the matching HLA type.

Instrument on record: Illumina HiSeq 1500. The public reads were run again by TCRdb, first through fastp at Q25 and then through MiXCR, and only productive beta chains were kept. One record per CDR3 amino acid sequence lists the most common genes and DNA. A total of roughly 920,000 distinct CDR3 sequences appear in this sample, less than 40% of them only once. The top ten clonotypes cover roughly 13% of the sample. The treatment or condition label corresponds to: in vitro stimulation with specific CMV peptide epitopes to enrich CMV-specific T cells. V is reduced by 5 bases and J by 5 bases, leaving a spacing of 21 bases between them. For CDR1 and CDR2, the germline V gene lists MDHEN and SYDVKM. From its cysteine to its phenylalanine, the CDR3 spans 16 amino acids. Only the CDR3 DNA stays, 48 bases, in frame from base 1. The paper's findings and limits, for the study overall: The ex vivo response was dominated by HLA-C-restricted CMV-specific TCR beta clonotypes, which also provided the single most frequent clonotype in two of eight donors. In both this cohort and an independent roughly 330-donor cohort, the cumulative frequency of public TCR beta family members distinguished carriers of CMV infection plus the relevant HLA type.

The clonotype originates from a human donor in good health (CMV status not recorded). Some clones in this sample may be carry-over from other donors' samples. This specimen consisted of cultured CD8+ T cells from PBMCs, obtained from culture after CMV antigen stimulation. The rearranged segments are TRBV28 and TRBJ2-5, with TRBD2 as a weak D call on 6 bases. The CDR3 corresponds to CASSPRGAGTRETQYF. The nucleotides read TGTGCCAGCAGTCCCCGGGGTGCGGGGACGAGGGAGACCCAGTACTTC.